A selection of T cell receptor beta chains follows, all from one sample in a study of neoadjuvant nivolumab and ipilimumab in lung cancer. Sequencing used immunoSEQ multiplex PCR; TCRdb keeps in-frame clones, though not all of them. This sample has thousands of clones; 84% occur once, and the top ten carry roughly 8%. Sequences were derived from tumor tissue, sampled after neoadjuvant nivolumab, alone or with ipilimumab, at or shortly before surgery. Receptors were obtained from an adult with non-small cell lung cancer. Both conserved end residues are part of each CDR3. The D gene is left open where the match is weak. Only some rows state a clone size, as once, few, many or a class for expanded clones.

>-|TRBJ1-2|TRBV19|TRBD1
TGTGCCAGTAGTGTTCAGACAGGGGGCCGTGATGGCTACACCTTC
CASSVQTGGRDGYTF
>once|TRBJ1-2|TRBV7-9|-
TGTGCCAGCAGCTTAGGGGAGGCAGGCGCGTTTGGCTACACCTTC
CASSLGEAGAFGYTF
>-|TRBJ2-3|TRBV5-1|TRBD1
TGCGCCAGCAGCGGGGGACAGCTCACAGATACGCAGTATTTT
CASSGGQLTDTQYF
>-|TRBJ2-5|TRBV18|TRBD2
TGTGCCAGCTCACCATCTCGCGGGGGGTACCAAGAGACCCAGTACTTC
CASSPSRGGYQETQYF
>-|TRBJ1-2|TRBV7-2|-
TGTGCCAGCAGCCACGGGGCGCCCTTGTCCTATGGCTACACCTTC
CASSHGAPLSYGYTF
>once|TRBJ2-2|TRBV5-1|-
TGCGCCAGCAGCTTGGAACTGCCCGACGGGGAGCTGTTTTTT
CASSLELPDGELFF
>-|TRBJ1-2|TRBV13|-
TGTGCCAGCAGCTTAGGTGGTCGTGGCTACACCTTC
CASSLGGRGYTF
>-|TRBJ1-5|TRBV5-6|-
TGTGCCAGCGCCCAGGGGATTCGCAATCAGCCCCAGCATTTT
CASAQGIRNQPQHF
>-|TRBJ1-3|TRBV7-2|-
TGTGCCAGCAGCTTCGGGGCGGACACCATATATTTT
CASSFGADTIYF
>-|TRBJ1-1|TRBV7-9|-
TGTGCCAGCAGGCCTCCGGGGGTGGCTGAAGCTTTCTTT
CASRPPGVAEAFF
>-|TRBJ1-2|TRBV5-1|-
TGCGCCAGCAGCTTGGACCCAGGGGCCGACTATGGCTACACCTTC
CASSLDPGADYGYTF
>-|TRBJ2-3|TRBV19|-
TGTGCCGGAGGGACGGGGGTTCGCACAGATACGCAGTATTTT
CAGGTGVRTDTQYF
>-|TRBJ2-7|TRBV6-6|-
TGTGCCAGCAGTTCCGCGGGGTCCGGAGAGCAGTACTTC
CASSSAGSGEQYF
>-|TRBJ1-2|TRBV6-1|-
TGTGCCAGCAGTGAAGCGGGGTCAGGCCATGGCTACACCTTC
CASSEAGSGHGYTF
>-|TRBJ2-7|TRBV11-1|-
TGTGCCAGCAGCTTACAAGACGGAACCACCTACGAGCAGTACTTC
CASSLQDGTTYEQYF
>-|TRBJ2-7|TRBV5-1|TRBD1
TGCGCCAGCAGCTTGGCCTCCGGGACAGGGGCGTACGAGCAGTACTTC
CASSLASGTGAYEQYF
>-|TRBJ2-2|TRBV7-3|-
TGTGCCAGCAGCTTAATTCCGGTGACGAACACCGGGGAGCTGTTTTTT
CASSLIPVTNTGELFF